A single sample is the source of the 8 T cell receptor beta chains below, sequenced in a study of resident and recirculating memory T cells in vitiligo. Clones were read by immunoSEQ multiplex PCR, and TCRdb kept only the in-frame ones, dropping some. The table includes 70,000 to 75,000 clones, approximately 93% detected once. The specimen sequenced was blood. The source is a male donor with vitiligo.

The rearrangement joins TRBV5-1 to TRBJ2-3; D perhaps matches TRBD1 (5 bases). Trimming stripped 4 bases from V and 3 bases from J, with 12 bases between. The CDR3 is 14 amino acids. CDR1 is SGHRS and CDR2 is YFSETQ in the germline V gene. The CDR3, as DNA: TGCGCCAGCAGCAACAGGCCGAAGACAGATACGCAGTATTTT. Protein: CASSNRPKTDTQYF.

V and J are TRBV28 and TRBJ1-6, with D perhaps matching TRBD1 (5 bases). V was cut by 8 bases and J by 11 bases, with 22 bases left in between. This CDR3 region has 15 residues. Germline CDR1 MDHEN, CDR2 SYDVKM. The CDR3 loop reads CASAPIGGILTPLHF. In nucleotides, the CDR3 is TGTGCCAGCGCTCCGATCGGGGGAATTTTGACACCCCTCCACTTT. The full variable domain, completed using reference TRBV28 and TRBJ1-6, is DVKVTQSSRYLVKRTGEKVFLECVQDMDHENMFWYRQDPGLGLRLIYFSYDVKMKEKGDIPEGYSVSREKKERFSLILESASTNQTSMYLCASAPIGGILTPLHFGNGTRLTVT.

This rearrangement joins TRBV9 to TRBJ2-2; the D gene is possibly TRBD2 (6 bases). The CDR3 is made up of 16 amino acids. Germline V CDR1 and CDR2: SGDLS, YYNGEE. Trimming took off 4 bases at V and 4 bases at J, with 17 bases between the two ends. The CDR3 region has the DNA TGTGCCAGCAGCCCTCAGGGCGGAGGGCTCACCGGGGAGCTGTTTTTT. This sequence encodes CASSPQGGGLTGELFF.

The J gene is TRBJ1-2, the V gene TRBV19, with 8 bases lining up with TRBD1. Germline-derived CDR1 and CDR2 are LNHDA and SQIVND (reference sequence). There are 16 residues in the CDR3. The V and J ends lost 4 bases and 4 bases, in that order; junction bases with no gene match: 11. The CDR3 spells CASSTLNQGAVYGYTF. CDR3 sequence (DNA): TGTGCCAGTAGTACCCTTAATCAGGGGGCCGTCTATGGCTACACCTTC.

The rearrangement joins TRBV30 to TRBJ1-1; D call uncertain. The CDR3 runs to 14 residues. Germline V CDR1 and CDR2: GTSNPN, SVGIG (reference sequence). V dropped 0 bases and J dropped 7 bases, with 15 bases sitting between them. The CDR3 DNA reads TGTGCCTGGAGTGTCGGAGGGAGACTCGTTGAAGCTTTCTTT. Its translation: CAWSVGGRLVEAFF.

The chain carries TRBV7-2 and TRBJ2-3; 10 bases map to TRBD2. The trim removed 4 bases at V and 0 bases at J, leaving 7 bases unmatched. Germline lookup yields CDR1 SGHTA and CDR2 FQGNSA. The CDR3 has 17 amino acids. CDR3 loop: CASSSLAGGRSTDTQYF. The CDR3 nucleotides read TGTGCCAGCAGCTCCTTAGCGGGGGGCCGCAGCACAGATACGCAGTATTTT.

CDR3 sequence: CASSGWDRTHDRDEKLFF. Written as DNA, the CDR3 is TGTGCCAGCAGCGGATGGGACCGCACCCATGACAGGGATGAAAAACTGTTTTTT. The rearrangement uses TRBV7-9 and TRBJ1-4; 7 bases align to TRBD1. The V gene end was trimmed by 5 bases and the J gene end by 6 bases; junction bases not matched to a gene: 18. The CDR3 has 18 amino acids. In germline, CDR1 is SEHNR, CDR2 FQNEAQ (reference sequence). Full variable domain (rest looked up from reference TRBV7-9 and TRBJ1-4): DTGVSQNPRHKITKRGQNVTFRCDPISEHNRLYWYRQTLGQGPEFLTYFQNEAQLEKSRLLSDRFSAERPKGSFSTLEIQRTEQGDSAMYLCASSGWDRTHDRDEKLFFGSGTQLSVL.

V and J are TRBV5-8 and TRBJ1-1; D is undetermined. CDR1 is SGHTS, CDR2 YDEGEE, per germline. This CDR3 comprises 14 residues. Trimming pared 2 bases from V and 1 base from J, leaving 9 bases between. CDR3 sequence reads: CASSFLTENTEAFF. The CDR3 coding sequence is TGTGCCAGCAGCTTTCTTACAGAGAACACTGAAGCTTTCTTT.